The TCR beta chain under discussion was sequenced for a study of blood T cell repertoires in COVID-19. Turning to the study itself: T cells, B-cell-depleted T cells, or PBMCs supplied cDNA or gDNA.

The CDR3 sequence is 15 residues long. The V gene's germline CDR1 is SGHTA and CDR2 FQGTGA. Trimming shortened V by 5 bases and J by 3 bases, and 15 bases separated the two germline ends. Generated by immunoSEQ multiplex PCR, the TCRdb table keeps only in-frame clones and is missing some. The sample shows approximately 230,000 clones, about 90% of them seen only once. The sequence came from a man of 80 years or more with acute or convalescent COVID-19. Sequenced input: peripheral blood. This chain uses TRBV7-3 with TRBJ2-3; a possible D gene is TRBD2 (6 bases). In DNA, the CDR3 is TGTGCCAGCAGCCTTAATAGTGGAGGGACAGATACGCAGTATTTT. Translating it yields CASSLNSGGTDTQYF.